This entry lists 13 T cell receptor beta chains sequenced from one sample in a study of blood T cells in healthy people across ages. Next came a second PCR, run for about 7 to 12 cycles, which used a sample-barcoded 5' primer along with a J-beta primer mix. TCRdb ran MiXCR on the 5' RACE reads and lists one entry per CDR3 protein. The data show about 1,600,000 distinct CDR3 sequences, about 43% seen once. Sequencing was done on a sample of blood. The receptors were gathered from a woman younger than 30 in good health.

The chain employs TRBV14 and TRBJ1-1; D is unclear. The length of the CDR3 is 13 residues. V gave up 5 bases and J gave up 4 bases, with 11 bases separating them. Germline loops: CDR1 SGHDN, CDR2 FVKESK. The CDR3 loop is CASSLSLVTEAFF. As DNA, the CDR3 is TGTGCCAGCAGCTTGAGCCTGGTCACTGAAGCTTTCTTT.

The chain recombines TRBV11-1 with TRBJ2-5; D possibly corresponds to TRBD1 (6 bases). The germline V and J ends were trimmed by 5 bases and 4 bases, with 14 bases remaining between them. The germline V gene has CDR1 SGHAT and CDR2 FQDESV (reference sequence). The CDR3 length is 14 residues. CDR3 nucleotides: TGTGCCAGCAGCCCCTCTAGGGGGATAGAGACCCAGTACTTC. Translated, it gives CASSPSRGIETQYF.

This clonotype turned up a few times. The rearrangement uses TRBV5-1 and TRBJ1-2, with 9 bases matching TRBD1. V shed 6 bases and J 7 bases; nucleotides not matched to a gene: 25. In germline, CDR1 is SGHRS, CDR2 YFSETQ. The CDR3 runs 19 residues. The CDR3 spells CASIQKPQRDREGVIGYTF. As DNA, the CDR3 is TGCGCCAGCATCCAAAAACCCCAACGGGACAGGGAAGGTGTAATTGGCTACACCTTC.

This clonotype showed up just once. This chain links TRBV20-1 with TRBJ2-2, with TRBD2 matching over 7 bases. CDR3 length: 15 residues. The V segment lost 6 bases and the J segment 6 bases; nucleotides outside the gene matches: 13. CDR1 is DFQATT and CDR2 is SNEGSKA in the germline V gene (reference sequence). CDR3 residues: CSAKRAGTNPGELFF. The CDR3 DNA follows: TGCAGTGCAAAACGCGCTGGGACTAATCCCGGGGAGCTGTTTTTT.

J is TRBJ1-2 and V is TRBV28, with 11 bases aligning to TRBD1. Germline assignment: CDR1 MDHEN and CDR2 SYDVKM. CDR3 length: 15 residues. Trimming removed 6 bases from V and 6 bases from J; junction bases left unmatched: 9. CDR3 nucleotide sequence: TGTGCCAGCAGCTTTCTTGGACAGGGGGCGCATGGCTACACCTTC. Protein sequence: CASSFLGQGAHGYTF.

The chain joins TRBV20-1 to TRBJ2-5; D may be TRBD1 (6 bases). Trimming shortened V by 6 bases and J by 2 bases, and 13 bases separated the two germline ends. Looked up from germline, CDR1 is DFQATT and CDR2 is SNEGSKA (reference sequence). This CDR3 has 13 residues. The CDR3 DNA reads TGCAGTGCCCCAGGACAGTCACAAGAGACCCAGTACTTC. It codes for CSAPGQSQETQYF.

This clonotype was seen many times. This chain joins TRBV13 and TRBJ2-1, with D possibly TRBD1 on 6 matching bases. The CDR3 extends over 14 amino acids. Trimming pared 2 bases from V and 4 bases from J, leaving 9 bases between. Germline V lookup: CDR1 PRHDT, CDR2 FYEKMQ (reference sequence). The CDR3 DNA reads TGTGCCAGCAGCTTACAGGGGTCATACAATGAGCAGTTCTTC. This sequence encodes CASSLQGSYNEQFF.

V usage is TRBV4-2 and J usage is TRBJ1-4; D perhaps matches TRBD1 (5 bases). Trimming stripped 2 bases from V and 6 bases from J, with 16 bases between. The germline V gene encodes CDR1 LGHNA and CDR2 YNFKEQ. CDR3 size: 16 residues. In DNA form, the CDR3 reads TGTGCCAGCAGCCAACCCCCGGGGTCGGGGGATGAAAAACTGTTTTTT. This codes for CASSQPPGSGDEKLFF.

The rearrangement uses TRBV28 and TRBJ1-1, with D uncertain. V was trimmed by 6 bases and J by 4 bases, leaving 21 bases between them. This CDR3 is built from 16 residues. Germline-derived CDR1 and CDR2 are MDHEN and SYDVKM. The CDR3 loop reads CASRPTENLFGTEAFF. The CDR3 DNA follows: TGTGCCAGCAGACCGACGGAGAACCTTTTTGGCACTGAAGCTTTCTTT. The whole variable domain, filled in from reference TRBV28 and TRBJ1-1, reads DVKVTQSSRYLVKRTGEKVFLECVQDMDHENMFWYRQDPGLGLRLIYFSYDVKMKEKGDIPEGYSVSREKKERFSLILESASTNQTSMYLCASRPTENLFGTEAFFGQGTRLTVV.

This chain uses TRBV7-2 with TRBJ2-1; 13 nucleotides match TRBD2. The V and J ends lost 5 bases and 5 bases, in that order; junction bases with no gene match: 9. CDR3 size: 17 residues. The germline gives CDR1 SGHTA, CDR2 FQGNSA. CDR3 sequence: CASSPPGLAGINNEQFF. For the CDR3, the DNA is TGTGCCAGCAGCCCCCCGGGACTAGCGGGGATAAACAATGAGCAGTTCTTC.

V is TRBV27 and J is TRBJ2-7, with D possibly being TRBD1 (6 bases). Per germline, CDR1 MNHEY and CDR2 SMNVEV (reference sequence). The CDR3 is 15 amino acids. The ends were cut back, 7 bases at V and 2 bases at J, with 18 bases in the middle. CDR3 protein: CASNPQPGHTYEQYF. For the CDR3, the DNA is TGTGCCAGCAACCCCCAACCGGGACACACCTACGAGCAGTACTTC.

The CDR3 region is CASSYSTRLPNYGYTF. The DNA for the CDR3 is TGTGCCAGCAGTTACTCGACGAGGTTACCGAACTATGGCTACACCTTC. This sequence joins TRBV6-5 and TRBJ1-2; no clear D gene. V shed 0 bases and J shed 2 bases, with 13 bases lying between them. Germline assignment: CDR1 MNHEY and CDR2 SVGAGI. The CDR3 has 16 amino acids.

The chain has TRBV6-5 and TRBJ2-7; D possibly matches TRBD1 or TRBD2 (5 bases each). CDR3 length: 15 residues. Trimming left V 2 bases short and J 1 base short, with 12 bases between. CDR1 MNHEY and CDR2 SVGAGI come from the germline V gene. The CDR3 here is CASSYAGTQSYEQYF. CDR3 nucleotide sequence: TGTGCCAGCAGTTACGCAGGGACGCAATCCTACGAGCAGTACTTC.